This T cell receptor (beta chain) was sequenced during a study of blood T cell repertoires in COVID-19. Grouping used clinical history reported by participants in a survey and questionnaire. This clone was detected only a few times. This CDR3 region has 15 residues. Between the trimmed V and J ends, which lost 3 bases and 0 bases, there was a span of 11 bases. Germline V gene sequence: CDR1 LNHDA, CDR2 SQIVND (reference sequence). Data came from immunoSEQ multiplex PCR; TCRdb stores just in-frame clones and leaves some out. This sample has around 340,000 clones; 88% occur once, and the top ten carry just over 1%.

This chain joins TRBV19 and TRBJ1-2, with D possibly TRBD1 on 5 matching bases. The sequence was obtained from a woman aged 25 to 39 who had been exposed to COVID-19. Sequenced: PBMCs or T cells enriched from blood (not recorded which). The chain's CDR3 is CASSIIGAANYGYTF. The CDR3 DNA reads TGTGCCAGTAGTATCATTGGGGCGGCTAACTATGGCTACACCTTC.